The TCR beta chain under discussion was sequenced for a study of blood T cell repertoires in COVID-19. The CDR3 has 14 amino acids. In germline, CDR1 is LNHDA, CDR2 SQIVND (reference sequence). The ends lost 5 bases at V and 6 bases at J; junction bases unmatched: 4. The table came from immunoSEQ multiplex PCR; TCRdb's copy has only in-frame clones and leaves some out. The table has roughly 150,000 clones, approximately 86% seen once. The TCR comes from a woman in her 70s with acute or convalescent COVID-19. The source material was peripheral blood. The V gene is TRBV19, the J gene TRBJ1-6; TRBD1 matches 7 bases. Here the CDR3 reads CASSPGQINSPLHF. In DNA, the CDR3 is TGTGCCAGTAGTCCGGGACAGATTAATTCACCCCTCCACTTT.